A single T cell receptor (beta chain) is shown here with its context. Sequencing was performed with immunoSEQ multiplex PCR; in TCRdb, only in-frame clones are kept and a portion is missing. In the table there are 400,000 to 450,000 clones, approximately 90% of which are singletons. The CDR3 extends over 12 amino acids. Germline V gene lookup returns CDR1 LGHDT and CDR2 YNNKEL (reference sequence). Trimming took 4 bases from V and 13 from J; bases not matched to a gene: 6. This sample is part of a study of blood T cell repertoires in COVID-19. Looking at the study overall: Sample material is recorded as cDNA or gDNA derived from T cells, B-cell-depleted T cells, or PBMCs.

V is TRBV3-1 (or the pseudogene TRBV3-2) and J is TRBJ2-5; 10 bases align to TRBD2. Sequencing input: peripheral blood. The source is a woman aged 50 to 60 with COVID-19, enrolled during active disease. In nucleotides, the CDR3 is TGTGCCAGCAGCCTGGGTAGCGGGGGGCTGTACTTC. Its translation is CASSLGSGGLYF.